This T cell receptor (beta chain) was captured by sequencing in a study of shared clonotypes between healthy human individuals. Generated by immunoSEQ multiplex PCR, the TCRdb table keeps only in-frame clones and is missing some. The sample records 2 million to 3 million clones, more than 85% being singletons. Specimen: naive CD4+ T cells from PBMCs. Noted subset: CD45RA+ positively selected. The origin of this receptor is a man aged 18 to 29 in good health. Some clones in this sample may be carry-over from other donors' samples.

CDR3 residues: CASSRLAGVRNEQFF. The CDR3, as DNA: TGTGCCAGCAGCCGACTAGCGGGAGTGAGGAATGAGCAGTTCTTC. V and J are TRBV6-5 and TRBJ2-1; 12 nucleotides match TRBD2. The germline CDR1 and CDR2 sequences are MNHEY and SVGAGI. J gave up 7 bases and V 6 bases, and 7 bases lay outside the gene matches. This CDR3 is built from 15 residues.